This TCR beta chain was sequenced in a study of vaccination effects on CD4 cells after COVID-19. A remark on this clone: Its antigen is not identified.

This CDR3 has 16 residues. CDR1 and CDR2 (germline): GTSNPN, SVGIG (reference sequence). V was shortened by 0 bases and J by 6 bases, with 15 bases between the two germline ends. ViraFEST assay sequencing came after antigen-specific CD4+ T cells were expanded with viral peptide pools. The culture ran for 10 days before CD4+ T cells were isolated. The cohort was immunized with two doses of either the BNT162b2 or mRNA-1273 vaccine. Repertoires were generated with immunoSEQ multiplex PCR, while TCRdb's copy carries only in-frame clones and drops some. The sample lists tens of thousands of clones; about four fifths were seen once.

Sequences were derived from CD4+ T cells from PBMCs cultured with HCoV-OC43 spike peptides, sampled after COVID-19 vaccination. Documented subset: HCoV-OC43 spike overlapping peptide pool stimulation. This receptor was identified in a human donor who received a COVID-19 vaccine. V usage is TRBV30 and J usage is TRBJ1-6; no firm D call. This CDR3 reads CAWSVLRFRSNSPLHF. The DNA of the CDR3 is TGTGCCTGGAGTGTACTAAGGTTCAGATCTAATTCACCCCTCCACTTT.